These T cell receptor beta chains were read from a single sample in a study of CD8+ T cells in alopecia areata. TCRdb keeps only in-frame clones here, not all; method: immunoSEQ multiplex PCR. Of about 180,000 clones listed, about half are singletons. Source: CD8+ T cells sorted from blood, taken around week 53, from a patient treated with tofacitinib. The receptors here all came from a human donor with alopecia areata. The CDR3 runs from the conserved cysteine through the conserved F or W. The D gene is left open where the match is weak. Some rows mark clone size as missing; the rest say once, few, many or name a class of expanded clone.

v_gene: TRBV11-2; abundance: once; d_gene: .; j_gene: TRBJ2-5; CDR3aa: CASSLVGGQYF; CDR3nt: TGTGCCAGCAGCCTGGTTGGGGGCCAGTACTTC
v_gene: TRBV2; abundance: few; d_gene: .; j_gene: TRBJ2-7; CDR3aa: CASRSGSGEQYF; CDR3nt: TGTGCCAGCAGGTCCGGTTCCGGCGAGCAGTACTTC
v_gene: TRBV15; abundance: .; d_gene: TRBD1; j_gene: TRBJ2-5; CDR3aa: CATSGDRGPHQETQYF; CDR3nt: TGTGCCACCAGCGGAGACAGGGGACCCCACCAAGAGACCCAGTACTTC
v_gene: TRBV5-1; abundance: .; d_gene: TRBD1; j_gene: TRBJ2-3; CDR3aa: CASSLTRQGRGDTQYF; CDR3nt: TGCGCCAGCAGCTTAACCCGACAGGGCCGGGGAGATACGCAGTATTTT
v_gene: TRBV25-1; abundance: few; d_gene: TRBD1; j_gene: TRBJ1-2; CDR3aa: CASRPKGQGVGGYTF; CDR3nt: TGTGCCAGCAGACCCAAGGGGCAGGGGGTAGGTGGCTACACCTTC
v_gene: TRBV4-3; abundance: .; d_gene: .; j_gene: TRBJ1-1; CDR3aa: CASSQDRSETEAFF; CDR3nt: TGCGCCAGCAGCCAAGACAGGTCGGAGACTGAAGCTTTCTTT
v_gene: TRBV13; abundance: .; d_gene: .; j_gene: TRBJ2-7; CDR3aa: CASSLPGRFEQYF; CDR3nt: TGTGCCAGCAGCTTACCGGGCAGATTCGAGCAGTACTTC
v_gene: TRBV5-1; abundance: few; d_gene: .; j_gene: TRBJ2-5; CDR3aa: CASSFYRTGAQETQYF; CDR3nt: TGCGCCAGCAGCTTTTATCGGACGGGTGCTCAAGAGACCCAGTACTTC
v_gene: TRBV25-1; abundance: .; d_gene: TRBD2; j_gene: TRBJ2-5; CDR3aa: CASSAPGSGAGRETQYF; CDR3nt: TGTGCCAGCAGTGCTCCGGGGAGCGGGGCTGGGAGGGAGACCCAGTACTTC
v_gene: TRBV5-1; abundance: few; d_gene: TRBD2; j_gene: TRBJ2-1; CDR3aa: CASWEGNLAYNEQFF; CDR3nt: TGCGCCAGCTGGGAGGGTAACCTTGCCTACAATGAGCAGTTCTTC
v_gene: TRBV5-6; abundance: .; d_gene: TRBD2; j_gene: TRBJ2-3; CDR3aa: CASSPSGLAPNSGTDTQYF; CDR3nt: TGTGCCAGCAGCCCATCCGGACTAGCGCCCAACTCAGGCACAGATACGCAGTATTTT
v_gene: TRBV23-1; abundance: .; d_gene: .; j_gene: TRBJ1-5; CDR3aa: CASSHGRGRNQPQHF; CDR3nt: TGCGCCAGCAGTCACGGAAGGGGTCGCAATCAGCCCCAGCATTTT
v_gene: TRBV4-3; abundance: .; d_gene: .; j_gene: TRBJ1-6; CDR3aa: CASSQDRLSSTDNSPLHF; CDR3nt: TGCGCCAGCAGCCAAGATCGTCTTTCCTCCACGGATAATTCACCCCTCCACTTT
v_gene: TRBV7-9; abundance: .; d_gene: .; j_gene: TRBJ2-5; CDR3aa: CASSLVGETQYF; CDR3nt: TGTGCCAGCAGCTTAGTTGGTGAGACCCAGTACTTC
v_gene: TRBV9; abundance: .; d_gene: .; j_gene: TRBJ1-6; CDR3aa: CASSARHRSSYNSPLHF; CDR3nt: TGTGCCAGCAGCGCCCGACATAGGAGCTCCTATAATTCACCCCTCCACTTT
v_gene: TRBV4-3; abundance: few; d_gene: .; j_gene: TRBJ2-5; CDR3aa: CASSQLFGGKQETQYF; CDR3nt: TGCGCCAGCAGCCAACTATTCGGCGGGAAACAAGAGACCCAGTACTTC
v_gene: TRBV5-1; abundance: .; d_gene: TRBD1; j_gene: TRBJ1-2; CDR3aa: CASSPRTGNDGYTF; CDR3nt: TGCGCCAGCAGCCCGCGGACAGGGAATGATGGCTACACCTTC
v_gene: TRBV5-6; abundance: .; d_gene: .; j_gene: TRBJ2-5; CDR3aa: CASSPGRGETQYF; CDR3nt: TGTGCCAGCAGCCCTGGACGTGGGGAGACCCAGTACTTC
v_gene: TRBV27; abundance: .; d_gene: .; j_gene: TRBJ1-1; CDR3aa: CASSYGGSEAFF; CDR3nt: TGTGCCAGCAGTTATGGGGGATCTGAAGCTTTCTTT
v_gene: TRBV9; abundance: .; d_gene: TRBD2; j_gene: TRBJ2-7; CDR3aa: CASSGGLAGYEQYF; CDR3nt: TGTGCCAGCAGCGGGGGACTAGCTGGCTACGAGCAGTACTTC
v_gene: TRBV11-1; abundance: .; d_gene: TRBD2; j_gene: TRBJ2-7; CDR3aa: CASSFQRGVPSYEQYF; CDR3nt: TGTGCCAGCAGCTTTCAGCGGGGGGTGCCCTCCTACGAGCAGTACTTC
v_gene: TRBV9; abundance: .; d_gene: .; j_gene: TRBJ1-6; CDR3aa: CASSVGVRKGSPLHF; CDR3nt: TGTGCCAGCAGCGTAGGAGTAAGGAAGGGGTCACCCCTCCACTTT
v_gene: TRBV6-5; abundance: .; d_gene: TRBD1; j_gene: TRBJ2-3; CDR3aa: CASSGTGHSTDTQYF; CDR3nt: TGTGCCAGCAGTGGGACAGGGCATAGCACAGATACGCAGTATTTT
v_gene: TRBV5-1; abundance: few; d_gene: .; j_gene: TRBJ2-1; CDR3aa: CASSLDGGLGYNEQFF; CDR3nt: TGCGCCAGCAGCTTGGACGGGGGGCTCGGCTACAATGAGCAGTTCTTC
v_gene: TRBV5-6; abundance: .; d_gene: TRBD2; j_gene: TRBJ2-3; CDR3aa: CASSWTSGGTDTQYF; CDR3nt: TGTGCCAGCAGCTGGACTAGCGGGGGCACAGATACGCAGTATTTT
v_gene: TRBV27; abundance: few; d_gene: .; j_gene: TRBJ2-7; CDR3aa: CASSPSEPSDPEQYF; CDR3nt: TGTGCCAGCAGTCCCTCGGAACCCAGTGATCCCGAGCAGTACTTC
v_gene: TRBV4-1; abundance: few; d_gene: .; j_gene: TRBJ1-2; CDR3aa: CASSQVGQGPGYTF; CDR3nt: TGCGCCAGCAGCCAAGTAGGCCAGGGGCCCGGCTACACCTTC
v_gene: TRBV27; abundance: .; d_gene: TRBD1; j_gene: TRBJ2-3; CDR3aa: CASSLVGTGTDTQYF; CDR3nt: TGTGCCAGCAGTTTAGTCGGGACAGGGACAGATACGCAGTATTTT
v_gene: TRBV29-1; abundance: .; d_gene: TRBD2; j_gene: TRBJ2-1; CDR3aa: CSVEDAGLAGGPYNEQFF; CDR3nt: TGCAGCGTTGAAGATGCGGGACTAGCGGGGGGACCATACAATGAGCAGTTCTTC
v_gene: TRBV30; abundance: .; d_gene: .; j_gene: TRBJ1-2; CDR3aa: CAWSQTNYGYTF; CDR3nt: TGTGCCTGGAGCCAGACCAACTATGGCTACACCTTC
v_gene: TRBV29-1; abundance: .; d_gene: .; j_gene: TRBJ1-1; CDR3aa: CSVESLLDTEAFF; CDR3nt: TGCAGCGTTGAGTCCCTCTTGGACACTGAAGCTTTCTTT
v_gene: TRBV15; abundance: few; d_gene: .; j_gene: TRBJ1-1; CDR3aa: CATSPPGENTEAFF; CDR3nt: TGTGCCACCAGTCCTCCGGGAGAGAACACTGAAGCTTTCTTT
v_gene: TRBV27; abundance: few; d_gene: .; j_gene: TRBJ2-2; CDR3aa: CASSNRFAGELFF; CDR3nt: TGTGCCAGCAGTAATCGGTTCGCCGGGGAGCTGTTTTTT
v_gene: TRBV7-9; abundance: .; d_gene: TRBD2; j_gene: TRBJ2-5; CDR3aa: CASLPSGAALQETQYF; CDR3nt: TGTGCCAGCCTCCCTAGCGGGGCAGCGTTACAAGAGACCCAGTACTTC
v_gene: TRBV27; abundance: .; d_gene: TRBD1; j_gene: TRBJ2-2; CDR3aa: CASSSTGAGDGELFF; CDR3nt: TGTGCCAGCAGTTCTACAGGGGCAGGGGACGGGGAGCTGTTTTTT
v_gene: TRBV6-5; abundance: .; d_gene: .; j_gene: TRBJ2-5; CDR3aa: CASKKIVAGGETQYF; CDR3nt: TGTGCCAGCAAGAAGATCGTAGCAGGCGGTGAGACCCAGTACTTC
v_gene: TRBV6-5; abundance: few; d_gene: .; j_gene: TRBJ2-5; CDR3aa: CASGEETQYF; CDR3nt: TGTGCCAGCGGTGAGGAGACCCAGTACTTC
v_gene: TRBV11-2; abundance: .; d_gene: TRBD1; j_gene: TRBJ2-7; CDR3aa: CASSLAATGGYEQYF; CDR3nt: TGTGCCAGCAGCTTAGCTGCGACAGGGGGCTACGAGCAGTACTTC
v_gene: TRBV6-4; abundance: .; d_gene: TRBD2; j_gene: TRBJ2-1; CDR3aa: CASSDRASGDNEQFF; CDR3nt: TGTGCCAGCAGTGACCGGGCTAGCGGTGACAATGAGCAGTTCTTC
v_gene: TRBV7-3; abundance: .; d_gene: .; j_gene: TRBJ1-1; CDR3aa: CASSLTVKGAVEAFF; CDR3nt: TGTGCCAGCAGCTTAACGGTGAAGGGTGCCGTAGAGGCTTTCTTT